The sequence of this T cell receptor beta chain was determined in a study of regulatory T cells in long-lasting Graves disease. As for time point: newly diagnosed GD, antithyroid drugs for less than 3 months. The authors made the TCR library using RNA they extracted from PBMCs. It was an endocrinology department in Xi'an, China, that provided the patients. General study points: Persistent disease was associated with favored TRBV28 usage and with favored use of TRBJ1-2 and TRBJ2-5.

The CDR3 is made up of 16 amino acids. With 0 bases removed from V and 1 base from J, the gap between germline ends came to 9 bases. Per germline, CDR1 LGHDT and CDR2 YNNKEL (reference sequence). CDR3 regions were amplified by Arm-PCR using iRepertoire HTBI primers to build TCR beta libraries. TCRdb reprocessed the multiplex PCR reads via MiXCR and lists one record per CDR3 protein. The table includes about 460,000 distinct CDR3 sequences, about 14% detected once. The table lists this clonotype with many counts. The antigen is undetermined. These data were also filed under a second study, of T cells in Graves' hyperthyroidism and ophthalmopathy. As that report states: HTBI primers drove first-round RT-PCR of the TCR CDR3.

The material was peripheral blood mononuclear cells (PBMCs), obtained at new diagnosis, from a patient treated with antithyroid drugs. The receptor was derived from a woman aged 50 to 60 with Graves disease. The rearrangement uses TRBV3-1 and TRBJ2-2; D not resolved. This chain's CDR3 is CASSQDRLGNTGELFF. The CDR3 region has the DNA TGTGCCAGCAGCCAAGATCGGCTTGGGAACACCGGGGAGCTGTTTTTT.